These T cell receptor beta chains were read from a single sample in a study of T cell responses to AZD1222 COVID-19 vaccine. Measured with immunoSEQ multiplex PCR; TCRdb has only the in-frame clones, and not every one. The sample holds 110,000 or so clones, 86% seen once. The sequenced sample was peripheral blood, obtained 28 days after the second AZD1222 dose. The receptors shown here come from an adult who received the AZD1222 COVID-19 vaccine. Each CDR3 is given with its conserved first and last residue. D genes are given only for firm matches. Expanded clones are given a class, and other clones once, few, many or no size at all.

clone size: once; V gene: TRBV7-2; J gene: TRBJ1-6; D gene: NA; CDR3 protein: CASSSRQESHSPLHF; CDR3 DNA: TGTGCCAGCAGCTCTAGACAGGAATCTCATTCACCCCTCCACTTT
clone size: NA; V gene: TRBV5-4; J gene: TRBJ1-6; D gene: NA; CDR3 protein: CASSFSGGYNSPLHF; CDR3 DNA: TGTGCCAGCAGCTTTAGCGGCGGGTATAATTCACCCCTCCACTTT
clone size: NA; V gene: TRBV7-9; J gene: TRBJ2-7; D gene: TRBD1; CDR3 protein: CASSPRQGARGYEQYF; CDR3 DNA: TGTGCCAGCAGCCCGAGACAGGGGGCGCGGGGCTACGAGCAGTACTTC
clone size: NA; V gene: TRBV4-1; J gene: TRBJ2-7; D gene: TRBD2; CDR3 protein: CASSQRAGGYEQYF; CDR3 DNA: TGCGCCAGCAGCCAAAGAGCGGGGGGTTACGAGCAGTACTTC
clone size: NA; V gene: TRBV18; J gene: TRBJ1-3; D gene: NA; CDR3 protein: CASSPDIFVNTIYF; CDR3 DNA: TGTGCCAGCTCACCGGACATATTCGTAAACACCATATATTTT
clone size: NA; V gene: TRBV29-1; J gene: TRBJ2-7; D gene: TRBD1; CDR3 protein: CSVADRGYEQYF; CDR3 DNA: TGCAGCGTAGCGGACAGGGGCTACGAGCAGTACTTC
clone size: NA; V gene: TRBV15; J gene: TRBJ2-2; D gene: TRBD2; CDR3 protein: CATSRGVAGETGELFF; CDR3 DNA: TGTGCCACCAGCAGAGGGGTAGCGGGAGAGACCGGGGAGCTGTTTTTT
clone size: NA; V gene: TRBV5-4; J gene: TRBJ2-7; D gene: TRBD1; CDR3 protein: CASRTEGAREQYF; CDR3 DNA: TGTGCCAGCAGAACCGAGGGGGCTAGGGAGCAGTACTTC
clone size: NA; V gene: TRBV27; J gene: TRBJ1-2; D gene: NA; CDR3 protein: CASSLFGPRARNLVFYGYTF; CDR3 DNA: TGTGCCAGCAGTTTATTTGGTCCGCGGGCGAGGAATTTGGTTTTCTATGGCTACACCTTC
clone size: NA; V gene: TRBV7-8; J gene: TRBJ1-1; D gene: NA; CDR3 protein: CASSLFLWETEAFF; CDR3 DNA: TGTGCCAGCAGCTTGTTCCTATGGGAGACTGAAGCTTTCTTT
clone size: NA; V gene: TRBV7-3; J gene: TRBJ2-3; D gene: NA; CDR3 protein: CASSPPGGTDTQYF; CDR3 DNA: TGTGCCAGCAGCCCTCCAGGAGGCACAGATACGCAGTATTTT
clone size: NA; V gene: TRBV28; J gene: TRBJ2-7; D gene: NA; CDR3 protein: CASSRTYEQYF; CDR3 DNA: TGTGCCAGCAGCCGAACGTACGAGCAGTACTTC
clone size: NA; V gene: TRBV9; J gene: TRBJ1-2; D gene: NA; CDR3 protein: CASSAGTRGYTF; CDR3 DNA: TGTGCCAGCAGCGCAGGAACTAGGGGCTACACCTTC
clone size: NA; V gene: TRBV27; J gene: TRBJ1-5; D gene: NA; CDR3 protein: CASSLSSNQPQHF; CDR3 DNA: TGTGCCAGCAGCTTGTCTAGCAATCAGCCCCAGCATTTT
clone size: NA; V gene: TRBV4-1; J gene: TRBJ1-5; D gene: NA; CDR3 protein: CASSQVGANNQPQHF; CDR3 DNA: TGCGCCAGCAGCCAAGTTGGGGCAAACAATCAGCCCCAGCATTTT
clone size: NA; V gene: TRBV3-1/TRBV3-2; J gene: TRBJ2-1; D gene: NA; CDR3 protein: CASSQAASYNEQFF; CDR3 DNA: TGTGCCAGCAGCCAAGCAGCTAGCTACAATGAGCAGTTCTTC
clone size: few; V gene: TRBV29-1; J gene: TRBJ2-1; D gene: TRBD1; CDR3 protein: CSVDKAGGSYNEQFF; CDR3 DNA: TGCAGCGTTGACAAGGCAGGGGGCTCCTACAATGAGCAGTTCTTC
clone size: many; V gene: TRBV30; J gene: TRBJ1-2; D gene: NA; CDR3 protein: CAWSVEANYGYTF; CDR3 DNA: TGTGCCTGGAGTGTCGAAGCTAACTATGGCTACACCTTC
clone size: NA; V gene: TRBV9; J gene: TRBJ2-4; D gene: NA; CDR3 protein: CASSAGGSGGNIQYF; CDR3 DNA: TGTGCCAGCAGCGCAGGGGGGTCAGGCGGCAACATTCAGTACTTC
clone size: NA; V gene: TRBV30; J gene: TRBJ1-5; D gene: NA; CDR3 protein: CAWRRRGPGPQHF; CDR3 DNA: TGTGCCTGGAGGCGCAGGGGCCCAGGGCCCCAGCATTTT
clone size: NA; V gene: TRBV29-1; J gene: TRBJ2-1; D gene: TRBD2; CDR3 protein: CSVVLLAGQFF; CDR3 DNA: TGCAGCGTTGTTCTTCTAGCGGGTCAGTTCTTC
clone size: NA; V gene: TRBV6-4; J gene: TRBJ1-1; D gene: NA; CDR3 protein: CASSGGMGDTEAFF; CDR3 DNA: TGTGCCAGCAGTGGGGGAATGGGGGACACTGAAGCTTTCTTT
clone size: once; V gene: TRBV15; J gene: TRBJ1-1; D gene: NA; CDR3 protein: CATSRGGLAFF; CDR3 DNA: TGTGCCACCAGCAGGGGGGGGTTGGCTTTCTTT
clone size: NA; V gene: TRBV6-4; J gene: TRBJ2-7; D gene: TRBD2; CDR3 protein: CASIQREADHEQYF; CDR3 DNA: TGTGCCAGCATCCAGCGGGAGGCCGACCACGAGCAGTACTTC
clone size: NA; V gene: TRBV5-1; J gene: TRBJ1-1; D gene: NA; CDR3 protein: CASSLDRAGTEAFF; CDR3 DNA: TGCGCCAGCAGCTTGGACAGGGCTGGAACTGAAGCTTTCTTT
clone size: NA; V gene: TRBV9; J gene: TRBJ1-6; D gene: NA; CDR3 protein: CASSVGGQYNSPLHF; CDR3 DNA: TGTGCCAGCAGCGTAGGTGGACAGTATAATTCACCCCTCCACTTT
clone size: NA; V gene: TRBV19; J gene: TRBJ1-1; D gene: NA; CDR3 protein: CASKTATNTEAFF; CDR3 DNA: TGTGCCAGTAAAACAGCAACGAACACTGAAGCTTTCTTT
clone size: NA; V gene: TRBV11-1; J gene: TRBJ1-2; D gene: NA; CDR3 protein: CASSLDGAHYGYTF; CDR3 DNA: TGTGCCAGCAGCTTAGATGGGGCCCACTATGGCTACACCTTC
clone size: few; V gene: TRBV11-2; J gene: TRBJ1-1; D gene: NA; CDR3 protein: CASSPGRGRNTEAFF; CDR3 DNA: TGTGCCAGCAGCCCTGGGAGGGGCAGGAACACTGAAGCTTTCTTT
clone size: once; V gene: TRBV11-2; J gene: TRBJ2-1; D gene: TRBD2; CDR3 protein: CASRAGLAGDTNEQFF; CDR3 DNA: TGTGCCAGCAGAGCGGGACTAGCGGGGGACACCAATGAGCAGTTCTTC
clone size: NA; V gene: TRBV24-1; J gene: TRBJ2-7; D gene: NA; CDR3 protein: CATSDPLGQYF; CDR3 DNA: TGTGCCACCAGTGACCCCCTGGGGCAGTACTTC
clone size: NA; V gene: TRBV5-4; J gene: TRBJ2-7; D gene: TRBD2; CDR3 protein: CASSPGGRLAGYEQYF; CDR3 DNA: TGTGCCAGCAGCCCAGGTGGTAGACTAGCGGGGTACGAGCAGTACTTC
clone size: NA; V gene: TRBV2; J gene: TRBJ1-4; D gene: NA; CDR3 protein: CASSEHNEKLFF; CDR3 DNA: TGTGCCAGCAGTGAACATAATGAAAAACTGTTTTTT
clone size: NA; V gene: TRBV4-3; J gene: TRBJ2-5; D gene: NA; CDR3 protein: CASSWTVEETQYF; CDR3 DNA: TGCGCCAGCAGCTGGACCGTAGAAGAGACCCAGTACTTC
clone size: NA; V gene: TRBV2; J gene: TRBJ1-1; D gene: NA; CDR3 protein: CASSGDRNTEAFF; CDR3 DNA: TGTGCCAGCAGTGGCGACAGGAACACTGAAGCTTTCTTT
clone size: NA; V gene: TRBV6-5; J gene: TRBJ1-4; D gene: NA; CDR3 protein: CASSFGLTNEKLFF; CDR3 DNA: TGTGCCAGCAGTTTTGGTTTAACTAATGAAAAACTGTTTTTT
clone size: NA; V gene: TRBV7-8; J gene: TRBJ2-7; D gene: TRBD2; CDR3 protein: CASSHDSGGLPYEQYF; CDR3 DNA: TGTGCCAGCAGCCACGATAGCGGGGGGCTTCCCTACGAGCAGTACTTC
clone size: NA; V gene: TRBV4-1; J gene: TRBJ2-7; D gene: NA; CDR3 protein: CASSQEAGGEQYF; CDR3 DNA: TGCGCCAGCAGCCAAGAGGCGGGCGGGGAGCAGTACTTC
clone size: NA; V gene: TRBV19; J gene: TRBJ1-6; D gene: NA; CDR3 protein: CASSVQGGDSPLHF; CDR3 DNA: TGTGCCAGTAGTGTACAGGGTGGAGATTCACCCCTCCACTTT
clone size: NA; V gene: TRBV27; J gene: TRBJ2-7; D gene: TRBD1; CDR3 protein: CASSLNRGYEQYF; CDR3 DNA: TGTGCCAGCAGTTTAAACAGGGGGTACGAGCAGTACTTC
clone size: NA; V gene: TRBV7-9; J gene: TRBJ1-2; D gene: NA; CDR3 protein: CASSSSDYGYTF; CDR3 DNA: TGTGCCAGCAGCAGCTCTGACTATGGCTACACCTTC
clone size: NA; V gene: TRBV7-9; J gene: TRBJ2-7; D gene: NA; CDR3 protein: CASSLDPSAYEQYF; CDR3 DNA: TGTGCCAGCAGCTTAGATCCTAGCGCGTACGAGCAGTACTTC
clone size: NA; V gene: TRBV7-9; J gene: TRBJ1-5; D gene: NA; CDR3 protein: CASSLGGAQPQHF; CDR3 DNA: TGTGCCAGCAGCTTAGGAGGAGCTCAGCCCCAGCATTTT
clone size: NA; V gene: TRBV30; J gene: TRBJ2-5; D gene: TRBD1; CDR3 protein: CAWSVPRGRGETQYF; CDR3 DNA: TGTGCCTGGAGTGTACCCAGGGGGCGAGGGGAGACCCAGTACTTC
clone size: once; V gene: TRBV19; J gene: TRBJ2-1; D gene: TRBD1; CDR3 protein: CASSIKDRGSINEQFF; CDR3 DNA: TGTGCCAGTAGTATAAAAGACAGGGGGTCGATCAATGAGCAGTTCTTC
clone size: NA; V gene: TRBV18; J gene: TRBJ1-4; D gene: NA; CDR3 protein: CASSPPGLPNEKLFF; CDR3 DNA: TGTGCCAGCTCACCACCGGGTTTACCGAATGAAAAACTGTTTTTT
clone size: NA; V gene: TRBV19; J gene: TRBJ2-3; D gene: NA; CDR3 protein: CASSIPSTDTQYF; CDR3 DNA: TGTGCCAGTAGTATTCCTAGCACAGATACGCAGTATTTT
clone size: NA; V gene: TRBV21-1; J gene: TRBJ2-1; D gene: NA; CDR3 protein: CASSPRQGGNEQFF; CDR3 DNA: TGTGCCAGCAGCCCCCGACAGGGAGGCAATGAGCAGTTCTTC
clone size: NA; V gene: TRBV7-9; J gene: TRBJ2-1; D gene: TRBD1; CDR3 protein: CASSEGQGTHNEQFF; CDR3 DNA: TGTGCCAGCAGCGAGGGACAGGGGACACACAATGAGCAGTTCTTC
clone size: NA; V gene: TRBV30; J gene: TRBJ1-2; D gene: NA; CDR3 protein: CAWSVRTEVFGGYTF; CDR3 DNA: TGTGCCTGGAGTGTAAGGACAGAGGTCTTCGGTGGCTACACCTTC
clone size: NA; V gene: TRBV6-5; J gene: TRBJ2-3; D gene: NA; CDR3 protein: CASRGFTDTQYF; CDR3 DNA: TGTGCCAGCAGAGGCTTCACAGATACGCAGTATTTT
clone size: NA; V gene: TRBV7-9; J gene: TRBJ2-1; D gene: NA; CDR3 protein: CASSLGGDSSYNEQFF; CDR3 DNA: TGTGCCAGCAGCTTAGGGGGGGACTCCTCCTACAATGAGCAGTTCTTC